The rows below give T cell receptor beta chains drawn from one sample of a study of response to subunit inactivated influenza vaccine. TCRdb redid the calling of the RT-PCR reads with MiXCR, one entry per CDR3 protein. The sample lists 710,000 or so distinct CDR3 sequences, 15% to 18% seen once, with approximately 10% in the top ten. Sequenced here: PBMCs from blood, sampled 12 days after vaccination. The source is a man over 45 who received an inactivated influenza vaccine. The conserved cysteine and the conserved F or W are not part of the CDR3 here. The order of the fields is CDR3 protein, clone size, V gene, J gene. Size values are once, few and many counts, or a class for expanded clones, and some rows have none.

CDR3: ASSEQTHSSTDTQY; size: -; V: TRBV6-1; J: TRBJ2-3
CDR3: SAVIAGGPYNEQF; size: -; V: TRBV20-1; J: TRBJ2-1
CDR3: ASRGWEYQETQY; size: -; V: TRBV12-3/TRBV12-4; J: TRBJ2-5
CDR3: ASSLESPGLAGPYEQY; size: -; V: TRBV18; J: TRBJ2-7
CDR3: ASRPLRPGLTYEQY; size: many; V: TRBV27; J: TRBJ2-7
CDR3: ASSYSASLDTQY; size: -; V: TRBV6-2/TRBV6-3; J: TRBJ2-3
CDR3: ASRETGYSNQPQH; size: few; V: TRBV2; J: TRBJ1-5
CDR3: SASSVSGNTIY; size: -; V: TRBV20-1; J: TRBJ1-3
CDR3: ASSRLGNGELF; size: few; V: TRBV27; J: TRBJ2-2
CDR3: ASSGNLGPKRNEQF; size: few; V: TRBV27; J: TRBJ2-1
CDR3: ASSLDRDGQY; size: -; V: TRBV11-2; J: TRBJ2-7
CDR3: ASSGGTLMTAQYEQY; size: -; V: TRBV11-2; J: TRBJ2-7
CDR3: ASSLVGTGGYEQY; size: many; V: TRBV7-2; J: TRBJ2-7
CDR3: ASSEVQSSGNTIY; size: many; V: TRBV6-1; J: TRBJ1-3
CDR3: ASSQVSEGGELF; size: -; V: TRBV4-2; J: TRBJ2-2
CDR3: SARDYRTLAKNIQY; size: -; V: TRBV20-1; J: TRBJ2-4
CDR3: ASSVGGTLGNTEAF; size: few; V: TRBV9; J: TRBJ1-1
CDR3: ASIIQGGKASPLH; size: few; V: TRBV6-1; J: TRBJ1-6
CDR3: ASSQDLTASGEQF; size: -; V: TRBV3-1; J: TRBJ2-1
CDR3: SVPQDGEQF; size: -; V: TRBV29-1; J: TRBJ2-1
CDR3: ASSIPRISSYNEQF; size: few; V: TRBV11-2; J: TRBJ2-1
CDR3: SASLGGNQPQH; size: -; V: TRBV20-1; J: TRBJ1-5
CDR3: SARDYKGTSGYNEQF; size: -; V: TRBV20-1; J: TRBJ2-1
CDR3: ASSPEPSGLSYEQY; size: -; V: TRBV27; J: TRBJ2-7
CDR3: SARVGLASYEQY; size: few; V: TRBV20-1; J: TRBJ2-7
CDR3: SASSGFGRDTQY; size: -; V: TRBV20-1; J: TRBJ2-3
CDR3: SARSANNQPQH; size: -; V: TRBV20-1; J: TRBJ1-5
CDR3: ASRTSAYYEQY; size: few; V: TRBV2; J: TRBJ2-7
CDR3: ASSFPRDYGNEQF; size: -; V: TRBV5-1; J: TRBJ2-1
CDR3: ASANTLYNEQF; size: -; V: TRBV18; J: TRBJ2-1
CDR3: ASSQIGRYEQY; size: -; V: TRBV4-3; J: TRBJ2-7
CDR3: AINAGASTEAF; size: few; V: TRBV10-3; J: TRBJ1-1
CDR3: ATRQEPSSYNSPLH; size: few; V: TRBV15; J: TRBJ1-6
CDR3: STRQGGVTDTQY; size: many; V: TRBV29-1; J: TRBJ2-3
CDR3: ASSQRVGPGNTIY; size: many; V: TRBV4-3; J: TRBJ1-3
CDR3: ASSLAGQSNEKLF; size: few; V: TRBV13; J: TRBJ1-4
CDR3: ASSLLSGNTGELF; size: few; V: TRBV7-2; J: TRBJ2-2
CDR3: SASSEWGEQY; size: few; V: TRBV20-1; J: TRBJ2-7
CDR3: SARTVRGMNTGELF; size: -; V: TRBV20-1; J: TRBJ2-2
CDR3: ASMGDATEAF; size: -; V: TRBV5-1; J: TRBJ1-1
CDR3: AWSNPFRDRGLVVYGYT; size: -; V: TRBV30; J: TRBJ1-2
CDR3: ASSIRRDRGLNQPQH; size: few; V: TRBV7-8; J: TRBJ1-5
CDR3: AISESQGLSEKLF; size: few; V: TRBV10-3; J: TRBJ1-4
CDR3: ASSQGAGGPYEQY; size: many; V: TRBV3-1; J: TRBJ2-7
CDR3: ASSVDPGGNTGELF; size: -; V: TRBV9; J: TRBJ2-2
CDR3: ATRKLGGGRETQY; size: -; V: TRBV12-3/TRBV12-4; J: TRBJ2-5
CDR3: ASSQDPEPNEQF; size: few; V: TRBV4-3; J: TRBJ2-1
CDR3: ASSQEWRGGETQY; size: many; V: TRBV4-2; J: TRBJ2-5
CDR3: ASSSGPSGTYSNQPQH; size: few; V: TRBV6-2/TRBV6-3; J: TRBJ1-5
CDR3: AWSVLTAPLH; size: few; V: TRBV30; J: TRBJ1-6
CDR3: ASIAASSSYNEQF; size: -; V: TRBV6-2/TRBV6-3; J: TRBJ2-1
CDR3: ASSFWGQGSSYEQY; size: -; V: TRBV11-2; J: TRBJ2-7
CDR3: ASSPGSRRDTQY; size: few; V: TRBV18; J: TRBJ2-3
CDR3: ASSFGTANIQY; size: -; V: TRBV7-2; J: TRBJ2-4